This TCR beta chain was identified during a study of PD-1 blockade in classical Hodgkin lymphoma. This CDR3 comprises 16 residues. The germline gives CDR1 GTSNPN, CDR2 SVGIG (reference sequence). The V and J ends lost 3 bases and 0 bases, in that order; junction bases with no gene match: 9. Sequencing was performed with immunoSEQ multiplex PCR; in TCRdb, only in-frame clones are kept and a portion is missing. The table includes approximately 23,000 clones, 90% detected once. Regarding time point: newly diagnosed, previously untreated cHL patient sample. Magnetic negative selection purified CD4+ T cells from thawed PBMCs.

The specimen was CD4+ T cells from blood. This chain joins TRBV30 and TRBJ2-3; 7 nucleotides line up with TRBD1. This receptor was obtained from a human donor with classical Hodgkin lymphoma. The CDR3 protein is CAWRLYRGQSTDTQYF. The CDR3 region has the DNA TGTGCCTGGAGGTTATACAGGGGCCAAAGCACAGATACGCAGTATTTT.